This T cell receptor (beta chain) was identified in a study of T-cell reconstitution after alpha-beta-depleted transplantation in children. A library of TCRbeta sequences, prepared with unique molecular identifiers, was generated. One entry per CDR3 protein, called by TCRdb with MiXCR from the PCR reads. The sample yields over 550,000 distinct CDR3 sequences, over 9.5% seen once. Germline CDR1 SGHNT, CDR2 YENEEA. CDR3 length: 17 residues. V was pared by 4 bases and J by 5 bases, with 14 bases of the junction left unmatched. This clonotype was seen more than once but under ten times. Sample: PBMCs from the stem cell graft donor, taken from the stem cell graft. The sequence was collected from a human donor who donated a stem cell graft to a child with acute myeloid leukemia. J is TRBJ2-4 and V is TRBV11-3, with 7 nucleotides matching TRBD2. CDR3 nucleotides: TGTGCCAGCAGCTCCCGACTAGCCCCCTACGGGGAAAACATTCAGTACTTC. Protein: CASSSRLAPYGENIQYF.